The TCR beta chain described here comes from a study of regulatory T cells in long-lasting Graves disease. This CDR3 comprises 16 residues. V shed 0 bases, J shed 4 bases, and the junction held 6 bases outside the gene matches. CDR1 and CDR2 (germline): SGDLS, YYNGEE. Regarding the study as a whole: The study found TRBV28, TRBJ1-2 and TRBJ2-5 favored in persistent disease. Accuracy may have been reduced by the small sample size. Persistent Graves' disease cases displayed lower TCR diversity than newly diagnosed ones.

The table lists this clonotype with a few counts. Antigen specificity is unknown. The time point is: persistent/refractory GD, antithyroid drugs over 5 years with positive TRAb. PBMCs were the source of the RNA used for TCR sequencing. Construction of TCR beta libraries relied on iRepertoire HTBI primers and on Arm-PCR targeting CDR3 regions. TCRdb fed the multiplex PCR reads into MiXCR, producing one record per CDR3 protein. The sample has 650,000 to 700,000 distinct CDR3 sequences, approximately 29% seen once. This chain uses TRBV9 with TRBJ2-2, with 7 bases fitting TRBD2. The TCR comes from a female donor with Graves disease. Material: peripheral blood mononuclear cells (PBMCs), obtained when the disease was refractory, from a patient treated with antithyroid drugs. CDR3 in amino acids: CASSVDPGGGTGELFF. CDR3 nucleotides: TGTGCCAGCAGCGTAGACCCGGGAGGAGGCACCGGGGAGCTGTTTTTT.